These 25 T cell receptor beta chains were sequenced from one sample in a study of cytomegalovirus exposure and HLA in healthy donors. The PCR was carried out with 60 Vbeta primers and 13 Jbeta primers. This table comes from immunoSEQ multiplex PCR, and its TCRdb copy is limited to in-frame clones, with some not included. The table includes under 110,000 clones, about 81% detected once. The sequencing sample was made of PBMCs. The receptors here all came from a man aged 45-65 years in good health and CMV-seronegative.

J is TRBJ1-4 and V is TRBV4-2; a possible D gene is TRBD1 (5 bases). This CDR3 contains 13 residues. The germline V gene encodes CDR1 LGHNA and CDR2 YNFKEQ. V lost 4 bases and J 8 bases, leaving 11 bases between the germline ends. This chain's CDR3 is CASSLRGDEKLFF. Here the CDR3 DNA reads TGTGCCAGCAGCCTTCGGGGGGACGAAAAACTGTTTTTT.

This clone appeared a single time. The chain carries TRBV7-3 and TRBJ2-5, with D possibly TRBD2 on 5 matching bases. Trimming took off 5 bases at V and 5 bases at J, with 12 bases between the two ends. This CDR3 has 13 residues. Germline CDR1 and CDR2: SGHTA and FQGTGA. The CDR3 DNA sequence: TGTGCCAGCAGCCCAACTAGTTTGGAGACCCAGTACTTC. This encodes CASSPTSLETQYF.

The chain recombines TRBV30 with TRBJ1-1; 8 bases align to TRBD1. V was pared by 5 bases and J by 4 bases, with 6 bases of the junction left unmatched. CDR1 is GTSNPN, CDR2 SVGIG, per germline (reference sequence). There are 13 residues in the CDR3. The CDR3: CAWDRGVSTEAFF. The CDR3 DNA sequence: TGTGCCTGGGACAGGGGAGTCTCCACTGAAGCTTTCTTT.

The chain combines TRBV5-1 with TRBJ1-2, with 9 positions matching TRBD1. Germline CDR1 and CDR2: SGHRS and YFSETQ. The CDR3 is made up of 16 amino acids. Losses at the gene ends were 4 bases for V and 4 bases for J; bases not matched to a gene: 11. Written as DNA, the CDR3 is TGCGCCAGCAGCCTTCACCAACGGGACAGGGCCTATGGCTACACCTTC. Protein product: CASSLHQRDRAYGYTF. The whole variable domain, filled in from reference TRBV5-1 and TRBJ1-2, reads KAGVTQTPRYLIKTRGQQVTLSCSPISGHRSVSWYQQTPGQGLQFLFEYFSETQRNKGNFPGRFSGRQFSNSRSEMNVSTLELGDSALYLCASSLHQRDRAYGYTFGSGTRLTVV.

The V gene is TRBV6-1, the J gene TRBJ1-6, with 8 bases fitting TRBD1. In germline, CDR1 is MNHNS, CDR2 SASEGT. V was pared by 2 bases and J by 11 bases, with 8 bases of the junction left unmatched. There are 15 residues in the CDR3. CDR3 loop: CASSERGTGVPPLHF. CDR3 DNA: TGTGCCAGCAGTGAAAGGGGGACAGGAGTGCCACCCCTCCACTTT.

The chain recombines TRBV5-4 with TRBJ2-7; D remains unclear. Germline V gene lookup returns CDR1 SGHNT and CDR2 YYREEE (reference sequence). The CDR3 covers 14 residues. V shed 2 bases and J shed 0 bases, with 9 bases lying between them. The CDR3 DNA follows: TGTGCCAGCAGCTTAACAGCAAACTCCTACGAGCAGTACTTC. This codes for CASSLTANSYEQYF.

DNA of the CDR3: TGTGCCAGCAGCTTAGCAGGGGGCGATGAGCAGTTCTTC. Translating it yields CASSLAGGDEQFF. The chain links TRBV7-8 to TRBJ2-1; 7 nucleotides align to TRBD1. The CDR3 is 13 amino acids. The germline V gene encodes CDR1 SGHVS and CDR2 FQNEAQ. Germline trimming cut 0 bases from V and 8 bases from J; bases unmatched to any gene: 1.

The chain uses TRBV30 and TRBJ2-7; 8 bases fit TRBD1. This CDR3 has 13 residues. V was pared by 5 bases and J by 7 bases, with 10 bases of the junction left unmatched. The germline gives CDR1 GTSNPN, CDR2 SVGIG (reference sequence). The chain's CDR3 is CAWLRTGILEQYF. As DNA, the CDR3 is TGTGCCTGGTTAAGGACAGGGATTCTGGAGCAGTACTTC.

J is TRBJ2-1 and V is TRBV9; 8 nucleotides line up with TRBD2. The V gene's germline CDR1 is SGDLS and CDR2 YYNGEE. V lost 4 bases and J lost 0; bases outside the gene matches: 3. This CDR3 has 15 residues. The chain's CDR3 is CASSPSGGSYNEQFF. The DNA of the CDR3 is TGTGCCAGCAGCCCGAGCGGGGGCTCCTACAATGAGCAGTTCTTC. Filled out from reference TRBV9 and TRBJ2-1, the complete variable domain reads DSGVTQTPKHLITATGQRVTLRCSPRSGDLSVYWYQQSLDQGLQFLIQYYNGEERAKGNILERFSAQQFPDLHSELNLSSLELGDSALYFCASSPSGGSYNEQFFGPGTRLTVL.

This sequence joins TRBV28 and TRBJ2-6; 8 bases are a match to TRBD2. The germline V gene has CDR1 MDHEN and CDR2 SYDVKM. V was pared by 7 bases and J by 0 bases, with 14 bases of the junction left unmatched. CDR3 length equals 19 residues. DNA for the CDR3: TGTGCCAGCAAACCCTGGGCGGGACTAGGGTCCTCTGGGGCCAACGTCCTGACTTTC. Protein: CASKPWAGLGSSGANVLTF.

This clone showed up just a few times. This chain uses TRBV5-1 with TRBJ2-7; D perhaps matches TRBD1 (5 bases). V lost 1 base and J lost 4, with 6 bases in between. Germline CDR1 reads SGHRS; CDR2 reads YFSETQ. This CDR3 is built from 12 residues. CDR3 loop: CASSLSGYEQYF. The DNA for the CDR3 is TGCGCCAGCAGCTTGTCAGGGTACGAGCAGTACTTC.

The rearrangement uses TRBV29-1 and TRBJ2-1; D uncertain. This CDR3 is built from 11 residues. Trimming pared 5 bases from V and 0 bases from J, leaving 2 bases between. The germline V gene has CDR1 SQVTM and CDR2 ANQGSEA. Here the CDR3 DNA reads TGCAGCGTTTACTCCTACAATGAGCAGTTCTTC. As protein: CSVYSYNEQFF.

The rearrangement links TRBV7-2 to TRBJ2-1, with D unresolved. V lost 4 bases and J lost 10, with 8 bases in between. Germline loops: CDR1 SGHTA, CDR2 FQGNSA. The CDR3 loop spans 11 amino acids. The CDR3 region is CASSSIVEQFF. The CDR3, as DNA: TGTGCCAGCAGCTCCATTGTGGAGCAGTTCTTC.

This rearrangement joins TRBV19 to TRBJ1-1; 7 bases are shared with TRBD1. Per the germline V gene, CDR1 is LNHDA and CDR2 is SQIVND (reference sequence). The CDR3 covers 14 residues. The ends lost 5 bases at V and 3 bases at J; junction bases unmatched: 6. DNA for the CDR3: TGTGCCAGTAGTGATCGACAGGGTTACACTGAAGCTTTCTTT. Its protein is CASSDRQGYTEAFF.

The chain couples TRBV5-1 to TRBJ1-1, with D unresolved. Germline CDR1 reads SGHRS; CDR2 reads YFSETQ. This CDR3 contains 13 residues. Trimming took off 6 bases at V and 6 bases at J, with 15 bases between the two ends. CDR3 in amino acids: CASKALEGPEAFF. CDR3 nucleotides: TGCGCCAGCAAGGCGTTGGAGGGCCCTGAAGCTTTCTTT.

The chain combines TRBV18 with TRBJ2-1; TRBD2 matches 12 bases. Germline V CDR1 and CDR2: KGHSH, LQKENI. This CDR3 is 21 amino acids long. J was trimmed by 0 bases and V by 0 bases; bases with no gene match: 12. CDR3 loop: CASSPPASGRGLSSSYNEQFF. CDR3 coding DNA: TGTGCCAGCTCACCACCGGCTAGCGGGAGGGGGTTATCGAGCTCCTACAATGAGCAGTTCTTC. The variable domain in full, completed from reference TRBV18 and TRBJ2-1, reads NAGVMQNPRHLVRRRGQEARLRCSPMKGHSHVYWYRQLPEEGLKFMVYLQKENIIDESGMPKERFSAEFPKEGPSILRIQQVVRGDSAAYFCASSPPASGRGLSSSYNEQFFGPGTRLTVL.

The rearrangement uses TRBV5-1 and TRBJ1-4; 12 bases align to TRBD1. V lost 2 bases, J lost 2 bases, and 10 bases stayed unmatched. This CDR3 is 19 amino acids long. In germline, CDR1 is SGHRS, CDR2 YFSETQ. In DNA, the CDR3 is TGCGCCAGCAGCTTCCGAGGTCCCGGGACAGGGGGCACTAATGAAAAACTGTTTTTT. It is translated as CASSFRGPGTGGTNEKLFF.

This clone turned up a few times. This chain connects TRBV6-1 to TRBJ2-2, with D perhaps matching TRBD1 (5 bases). This CDR3 has 15 residues. V gave up 6 bases and J gave up 1 base, with 12 bases separating them. The germline CDR1 and CDR2 sequences are MNHNS and SASEGT. CDR3 region: CASRIRQGNTGELFF. The CDR3 nucleotides are TGTGCCAGCAGGATCCGGCAGGGGAACACCGGGGAGCTGTTTTTT.

J is TRBJ1-2 and V is TRBV7-9; D is possibly TRBD1 (5 bases). Germline CDR1 is SEHNR and CDR2 is FQNEAQ (reference sequence). The V and J ends lost 5 bases and 4 bases respectively, with 14 bases between them. This CDR3 spans 14 amino acids. The CDR3 DNA follows: TGTGCCAGCAGCCCTAACGACAGAAGCTATGGCTACACCTTC. Its translation is CASSPNDRSYGYTF.

V usage is TRBV6-1 and J usage is TRBJ1-4; 9 bases map to TRBD1. Germline CDR1 and CDR2: MNHNS and SASEGT. This CDR3 spans 15 amino acids. The trim removed 5 bases at V and 7 bases at J, leaving 8 bases unmatched. CDR3 sequence: CASSISGQGGEKLFF. CDR3 sequence (DNA): TGTGCCAGCAGTATCTCGGGACAGGGAGGTGAAAAACTGTTTTTT.

J is TRBJ1-1 and V is TRBV19, with D possibly matching TRBD1 (6 bases). CDR3 length: 14 amino acids. CDR1 LNHDA and CDR2 SQIVND come from the germline V gene (reference sequence). Trimming removed 6 bases from V and 3 bases from J, with 14 bases in between. The CDR3 nucleotides are TGTGCCAGTAGGAACAGGGTTGGGGACACTGAAGCTTTCTTT. This codes for CASRNRVGDTEAFF.

This clone showed up many times. The chain is built from TRBV2 and TRBJ2-7; 8 bases map to TRBD1. The CDR3 runs 16 residues. V was pared by 4 bases and J by 1 base, with 9 bases of the junction left unmatched. CDR1 and CDR2 (germline): SNHLY, FYNNEI. The CDR3: CASSVDRVRSSYEQYF. DNA for the CDR3: TGTGCCAGCAGTGTGGACAGGGTACGGTCGTCCTACGAGCAGTACTTC.

The genes are TRBV13 and TRBJ2-7; D gene unclear. The V and J ends lost 6 bases and 2 bases respectively, with 8 bases between them. Germline CDR1 is PRHDT and CDR2 is FYEKMQ (reference sequence). The CDR3 spans 12 residues. CDR3 coding DNA: TGTGCCAGCAGTTTCTCTACCTACGAGCAGTACTTC. This sequence encodes CASSFSTYEQYF.

The rearrangement uses TRBV2 and TRBJ2-5, with D maybe TRBD2 (6 bases). CDR1 and CDR2 (germline): SNHLY, FYNNEI. The CDR3 consists of 13 residues. Between the trimmed V and J ends, which lost 9 bases and 13 bases, there was a span of 24 bases. The CDR3 region has the DNA TGTGCCAGTAAGAGGACTACTGAACAGCGGCTGTACTTC. This gives the protein CASKRTTEQRLYF.

This clone was counted between two and nine times. V and J are TRBV6-1 and TRBJ1-2; D is possibly TRBD1 (5 bases). The CDR3 contains 15 residues. Germline V gene sequence: CDR1 MNHNS, CDR2 SASEGT. Between the trimmed V and J ends, which lost 1 base and 3 bases, there was a span of 12 bases. CDR3 nucleotides: TGTGCCAGCAGTGAAGTCGGAGGGGAGGACTATGGCTACACCTTC. Translating it yields CASSEVGGEDYGYTF.